This T cell receptor beta chain was profiled in a study of blood T cell repertoires in COVID-19. Study-wide background: Material from acute and convalescent COVID-19 was sourced from the United States, Italy and Spain. T cells, B-cell-depleted T cells, or PBMCs provided the cDNA or gDNA that served as material.

The data were produced by immunoSEQ multiplex PCR, yet TCRdb's version contains in-frame clones alone and is incomplete. This sample yields around 21,000 clones, of which less than 85% are seen a single time; around 50% belongs to the top ten. Germline values: CDR1 LGHDT, CDR2 YNNKEL (reference sequence). The junction had 7 bases not matched to a gene; V was cut back by 3 bases and J by 0 bases. The CDR3 length is 17 residues. The J gene is TRBJ2-1, the V gene TRBV3-1 (or the pseudogene TRBV3-2), with 8 bases fitting TRBD2. Sequencing was done on a sample of peripheral blood. This receptor was taken from a man older than 75 with acute or convalescent COVID-19. The chain's CDR3 is CASSQKRGGSSYNEQFF. The CDR3 nucleotides read TGTGCCAGCAGCCAGAAACGGGGGGGCAGCTCCTACAATGAGCAGTTCTTC.